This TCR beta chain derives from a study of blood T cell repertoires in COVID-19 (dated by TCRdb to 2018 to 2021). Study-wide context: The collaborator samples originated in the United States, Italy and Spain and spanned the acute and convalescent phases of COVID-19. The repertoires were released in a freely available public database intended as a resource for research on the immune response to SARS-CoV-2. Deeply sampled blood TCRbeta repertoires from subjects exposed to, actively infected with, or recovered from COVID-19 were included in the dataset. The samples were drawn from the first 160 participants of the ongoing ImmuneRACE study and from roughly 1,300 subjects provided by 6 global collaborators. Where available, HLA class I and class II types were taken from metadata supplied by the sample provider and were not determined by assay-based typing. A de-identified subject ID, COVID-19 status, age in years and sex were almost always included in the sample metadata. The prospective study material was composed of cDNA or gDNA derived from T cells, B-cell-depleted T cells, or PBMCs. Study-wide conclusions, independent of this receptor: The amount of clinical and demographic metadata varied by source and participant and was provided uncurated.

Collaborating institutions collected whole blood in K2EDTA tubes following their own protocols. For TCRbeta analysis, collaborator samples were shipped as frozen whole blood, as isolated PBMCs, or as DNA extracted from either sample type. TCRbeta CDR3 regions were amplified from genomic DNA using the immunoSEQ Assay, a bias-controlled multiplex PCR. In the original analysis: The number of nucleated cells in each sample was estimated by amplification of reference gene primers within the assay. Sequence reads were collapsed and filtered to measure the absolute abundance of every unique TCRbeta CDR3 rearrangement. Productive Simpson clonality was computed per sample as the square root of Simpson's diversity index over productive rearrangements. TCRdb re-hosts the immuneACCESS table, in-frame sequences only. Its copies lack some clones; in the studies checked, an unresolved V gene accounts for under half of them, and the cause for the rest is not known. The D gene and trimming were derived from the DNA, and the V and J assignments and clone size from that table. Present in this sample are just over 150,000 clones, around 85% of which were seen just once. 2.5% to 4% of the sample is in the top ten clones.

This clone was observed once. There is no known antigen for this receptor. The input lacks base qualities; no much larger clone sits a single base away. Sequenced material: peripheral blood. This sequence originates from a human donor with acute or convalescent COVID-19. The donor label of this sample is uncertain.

For the CDR3, the sequence is CASSFGQGASTDTQYF. The nucleotide sequence reads as follows: TGTGCCAGCAGCTTCGGACAGGGGGCTAGCACAGATACGCAGTATTTT. The chain links TRBV5-4 with TRBJ2-3; TRBD1 lines up with 11 middle nucleotides. Counted from cysteine to phenylalanine, this CDR3 has 16 amino acids. This entry keeps only the CDR3 DNA: 48 bases, framed from base 1. V lost 2 bases and J lost 0 bases, and the count of bases not matched to a germline gene is 2. Based on the germline V gene (reference sequence), the CDR1 and CDR2 sequences are SGHNT and YYREEE.